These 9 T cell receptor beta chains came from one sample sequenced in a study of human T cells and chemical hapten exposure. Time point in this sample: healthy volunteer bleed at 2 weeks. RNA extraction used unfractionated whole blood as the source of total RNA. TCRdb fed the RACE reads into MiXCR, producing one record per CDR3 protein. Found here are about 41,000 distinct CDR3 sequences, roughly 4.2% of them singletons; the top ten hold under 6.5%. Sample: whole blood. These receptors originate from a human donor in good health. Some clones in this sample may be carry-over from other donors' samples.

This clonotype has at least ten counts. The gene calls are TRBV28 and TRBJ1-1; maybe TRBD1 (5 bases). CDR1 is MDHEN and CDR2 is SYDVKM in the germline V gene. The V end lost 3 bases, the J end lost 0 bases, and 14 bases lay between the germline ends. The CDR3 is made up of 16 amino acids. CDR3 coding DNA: TGTGCCAGCAGTTTCCCAGGGTTACCTATGAACACTGAAGCTTTCTTT. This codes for CASSFPGLPMNTEAFF.

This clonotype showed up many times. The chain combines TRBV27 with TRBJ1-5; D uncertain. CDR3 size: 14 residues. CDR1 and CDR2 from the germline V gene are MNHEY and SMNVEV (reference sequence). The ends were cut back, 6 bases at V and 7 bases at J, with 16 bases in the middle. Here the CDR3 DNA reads TGTGCCAGCAGGGCCGGACCGACAAGGCAGCCCCAGCATTTT. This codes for CASRAGPTRQPQHF.

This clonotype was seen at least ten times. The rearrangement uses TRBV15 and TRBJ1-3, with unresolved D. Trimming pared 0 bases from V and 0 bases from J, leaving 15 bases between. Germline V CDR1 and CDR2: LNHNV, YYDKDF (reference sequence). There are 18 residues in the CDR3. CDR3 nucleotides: TGTGCCACCAGCAGAGAAGTGCCGGGAATCGGCTCTGGAAACACCATATATTTT. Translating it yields CATSREVPGIGSGNTIYF.

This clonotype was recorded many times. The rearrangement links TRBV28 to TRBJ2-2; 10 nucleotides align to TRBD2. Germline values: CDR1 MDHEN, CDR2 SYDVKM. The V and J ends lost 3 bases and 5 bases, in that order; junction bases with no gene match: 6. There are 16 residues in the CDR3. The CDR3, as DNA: TGTGCCAGCAGTTTCCTAGCGGGAGAAAAAACCGGGGAGCTGTTTTTT. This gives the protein CASSFLAGEKTGELFF. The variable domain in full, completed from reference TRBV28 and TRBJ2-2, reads DVKVTQSSRYLVKRTGEKVFLECVQDMDHENMFWYRQDPGLGLRLIYFSYDVKMKEKGDIPEGYSVSREKKERFSLILESASTNQTSMYLCASSFLAGEKTGELFFGEGSRLTVL.

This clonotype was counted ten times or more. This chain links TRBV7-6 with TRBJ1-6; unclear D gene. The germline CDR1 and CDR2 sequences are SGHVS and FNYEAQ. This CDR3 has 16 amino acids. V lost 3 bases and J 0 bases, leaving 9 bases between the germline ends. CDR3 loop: CASSLLTSSYNSPLHF. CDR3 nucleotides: TGTGCCAGCAGCTTGTTGACCAGCTCCTATAATTCACCCCTCCACTTT.

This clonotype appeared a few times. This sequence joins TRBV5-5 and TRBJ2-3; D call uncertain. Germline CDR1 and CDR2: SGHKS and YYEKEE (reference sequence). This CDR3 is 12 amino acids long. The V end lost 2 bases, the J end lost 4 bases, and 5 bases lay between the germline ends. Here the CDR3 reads CASSFGADTQYF. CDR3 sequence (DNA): TGTGCCAGCAGCTTCGGCGCAGATACGCAGTATTTT.

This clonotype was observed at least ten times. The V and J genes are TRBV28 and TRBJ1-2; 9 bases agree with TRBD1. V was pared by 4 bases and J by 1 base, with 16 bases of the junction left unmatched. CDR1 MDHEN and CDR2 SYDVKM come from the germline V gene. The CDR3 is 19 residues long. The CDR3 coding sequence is TGTGCCAGCAGTTCGACCGGGACAGGGATTCTGACCCTTAACTATGGCTACACCTTC. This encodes CASSSTGTGILTLNYGYTF.

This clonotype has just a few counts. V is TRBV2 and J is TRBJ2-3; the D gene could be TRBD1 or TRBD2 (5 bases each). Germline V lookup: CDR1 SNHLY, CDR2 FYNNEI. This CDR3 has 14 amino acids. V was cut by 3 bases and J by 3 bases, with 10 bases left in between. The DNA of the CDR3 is TGTGCCAGCAGTGAGTGGTGGGGGACAGATACGCAGTATTTT. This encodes CASSEWWGTDTQYF.

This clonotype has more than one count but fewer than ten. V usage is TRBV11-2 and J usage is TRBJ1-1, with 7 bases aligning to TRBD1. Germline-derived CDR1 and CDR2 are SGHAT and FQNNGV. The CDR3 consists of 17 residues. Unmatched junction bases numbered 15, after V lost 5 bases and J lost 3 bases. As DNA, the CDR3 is TGTGCCAGCAGCCCACTTCTAGGGGAGACAGGGTACACTGAAGCTTTCTTT. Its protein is CASSPLLGETGYTEAFF. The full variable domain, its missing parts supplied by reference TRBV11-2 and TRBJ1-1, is EAGVAQSPRYKIIEKRQSVAFWCNPISGHATLYWYQQILGQGPKLLIQFQNNGVVDDSQLPKDRFSAERLKGVDSTLKIQPAKLEDSAVYLCASSPLLGETGYTEAFFGQGTRLTVV.